Each of the 29 T cell receptor beta chains below was sequenced from the same sample in a study of blood T cell repertoires in COVID-19. Libraries were prepared by immunoSEQ multiplex PCR; TCRdb keeps only in-frame clonotypes and omits some of them. Among 300,000 to 350,000 clones listed, roughly 90% were seen once. What was sequenced was PBMCs or T cells enriched from blood (not recorded which). These receptors were taken from a woman under 40 who had recovered from COVID-19.

V usage is TRBV6-5 and J usage is TRBJ1-5; D remains unclear. V lost 2 bases to trimming and J lost 5 bases, with 7 bases between them. From germline, CDR1 is MNHEY and CDR2 SVGAGI. The CDR3 contains 13 residues. CDR3 bases: TGTGCCAGCAGTTACGAGGCTTATCAGCCCCAGCATTTT. Residues: CASSYEAYQPQHF.

This chain links TRBV4-1 with TRBJ2-5, with 9 nucleotides matching TRBD2. J was trimmed by 1 base and V by 5 bases; bases with no gene match: 20. CDR1 is MGHRA and CDR2 is YSYEKL in the germline V gene. CDR3 size: 20 residues. The DNA of the CDR3 is TGCGCCAGCAGCGAAAGAGGGCGGGGTAGCGGGGGCCAGTTCCAAGAGACCCAGTACTTC. Translated, it gives CASSERGRGSGGQFQETQYF.

The chain uses TRBV7-9 and TRBJ1-2, with unresolved D. The CDR3 runs 12 residues. Trimming left V 4 bases short and J 3 bases short, with 6 bases between. CDR1 is SEHNR, CDR2 FQNEAQ, per germline (reference sequence). The CDR3 sequence: CASSSRDYGYTF. CDR3 DNA: TGTGCCAGCAGCTCGCGAGACTATGGCTACACCTTC.

This chain joins TRBV5-1 and TRBJ1-2; maybe TRBD1 (5 bases). CDR1 and CDR2 from the germline V gene are SGHRS and YFSETQ. V gave up 2 bases and J gave up 6 bases, with 11 bases separating them. The CDR3 has 13 amino acids. CDR3 DNA sequence: TGCGCCAGCAGCTTAAATGGGGCACATGGCTACACCTTC. Translating gives CASSLNGAHGYTF.

This rearrangement joins TRBV18 to TRBJ1-1; 7 positions match TRBD1. Looked up from germline, CDR1 is KGHSH and CDR2 is LQKENI. J lost 3 bases, V lost 4 bases, and 5 bases had no gene match. The CDR3 is made up of 14 amino acids. The CDR3 here is CASSLGQVDTEAFF. Written as DNA, the CDR3 is TGTGCCAGCTCACTTGGACAGGTTGACACTGAAGCTTTCTTT.

The count of this clone is one. This rearrangement joins TRBV28 to TRBJ1-5, with D perhaps matching TRBD1 (6 bases). CDR3 length: 15 amino acids. V was trimmed by 5 bases and J by 4 bases, leaving 15 bases between them. Per the germline V gene, CDR1 is MDHEN and CDR2 is SYDVKM. The CDR3 DNA follows: TGTGCCAGCAGTCTCGCCGTAGGGGGAAATCAGCCCCAGCATTTT. Its translation: CASSLAVGGNQPQHF.

This chain connects TRBV9 to TRBJ1-2, with TRBD1 as a possible D gene (6 bases). V was cut by 3 bases and J by 1 base, with 22 bases left in between. Germline CDR1 and CDR2: SGDLS and YYNGEE. The CDR3 is 18 residues long. The CDR3 sequence is CASSDRDTWEEGNYGYTF. The CDR3 coding sequence is TGTGCCAGCAGCGACCGGGACACCTGGGAAGAGGGTAACTATGGCTACACCTTC.

A single count supports this clone. J is TRBJ2-1 and V is TRBV6-2 or TRBV6-3; 10 bases are shared with TRBD2. The trim removed 5 bases at V and 4 bases at J, leaving 5 bases unmatched. Per the germline V gene, CDR1 is MNHEY and CDR2 is SVGEGT. The CDR3 covers 15 residues. For the CDR3, the DNA is TGTGCCAGCAGTCCCCTAGCGGGGGCATACAATGAGCAGTTCTTC. Its protein product is CASSPLAGAYNEQFF.

The rearrangement uses TRBV7-9 and TRBJ2-5; D gene uncertain. Germline lookup yields CDR1 SEHNR and CDR2 FQNEAQ (reference sequence). The CDR3 is 12 residues long. V gave up 1 base and J gave up 4 bases, with 4 bases separating them. CDR3 residues: CASSLVGETQYF. CDR3 nucleotides: TGTGCCAGCAGCTTAGTCGGAGAGACCCAGTACTTC.

The V gene is TRBV10-2, the J gene TRBJ1-1, with 9 bases aligning to TRBD1. The CDR3 is 16 residues long. V shed 6 bases, J shed 11 bases, and the junction held 19 bases outside the gene matches. From germline, CDR1 is WSHSY and CDR2 SAAADI. The CDR3 bases are TGCGCCAGCAGCCCAAATCCCGGGACAGGGTATGTTGAGGCTTTCTTT. Protein sequence: CASSPNPGTGYVEAFF.

The chain recombines TRBV6-6 with TRBJ1-3; possible D gene TRBD1, 5 bases. Germline-derived CDR1 and CDR2 are MNHNY and SVGAGI (reference sequence). V dropped 8 bases and J dropped 0 bases, with 11 bases sitting between them. The CDR3 consists of 14 residues. This CDR3 is CASSQGNSGNTIYF. The CDR3 DNA reads as TGTGCCAGCTCCCAGGGAAACTCTGGAAACACCATATATTTT.

The chain uses TRBV5-1 and TRBJ2-2, with a possible D match to TRBD1 (6 bases). The CDR3 loop spans 14 amino acids. Trimming took 4 bases from V and 7 from J, leaving 14 bases between them. Germline V lookup: CDR1 SGHRS, CDR2 YFSETQ. CDR3 nucleotide sequence: TGCGCCAGCAGCCCCAACAGGGTTTTCGGGGAGCTGTTTTTT. It encodes CASSPNRVFGELFF.

The chain recombines TRBV29-1 with TRBJ2-5; 14 bases agree with TRBD2. Germline V CDR1 and CDR2: SQVTM, ANQGSEA. The J segment lost 5 bases and the V segment lost 7 bases, leaving 18 bases of the junction unmatched. The length of the CDR3 is 18 residues. The CDR3 is CSGFLGLAGAPPGETQYF. The CDR3 region has the DNA TGCAGCGGGTTCTTGGGACTAGCGGGAGCACCCCCAGGGGAGACCCAGTACTTC. The whole variable domain, remainder taken from reference TRBV29-1 and TRBJ2-5, is SAVISQKPSRDICQRGTSLTIQCQVDSQVTMMFWYRQQPGQSLTLIATANQGSEATYESGFVIDKFPISRPNLTFSTLTVSNMSPEDSSIYLCSGFLGLAGAPPGETQYFGPGTRLLVL.

This clone was seen only once. The chain is built from TRBV2 and TRBJ1-2; 8 bases map to TRBD1. Germline values: CDR1 SNHLY, CDR2 FYNNEI. J lost 8 bases, V lost 2 bases, and 7 bases had no gene match. The CDR3 runs 14 residues. CDR3 sequence reads: CASSEWATGVGYTF. As DNA, the CDR3 is TGTGCCAGCAGTGAATGGGCGACAGGGGTCGGCTACACCTTC.

The chain joins TRBV29-1 to TRBJ2-7, with D possibly being TRBD1 (5 bases). The CDR3 length is 12 residues. Trimming left V 4 bases short and J 2 bases short, with 9 bases between. Germline values: CDR1 SQVTM, CDR2 ANQGSEA. The CDR3: CSVVDSAYEQYF. The CDR3 DNA reads as TGCAGCGTTGTCGACAGCGCCTACGAGCAGTACTTC.

The rearrangement joins TRBV15 to TRBJ2-5; the match to TRBD2 covers 12 bases. V shed 5 bases, J shed 4 bases, and the junction held 2 bases outside the gene matches. Germline V gene sequence: CDR1 LNHNV, CDR2 YYDKDF (reference sequence). The CDR3 consists of 14 residues. CDR3 in DNA: TGTGCCACCAGCCTACTAGCGGGAGGAGAGACCCAGTACTTC. Translation gives CATSLLAGGETQYF. Full variable domain (missing parts from reference TRBV15 and TRBJ2-5): DAMVIQNPRYQVTQFGKPVTLSCSQTLNHNVMYWYQQKSSQAPKLLFHYYDKDFNNEADTPDNFQSRRPNTSFCFLDIRSPGLGDTAMYLCATSLLAGGETQYFGPGTRLLVL.

The chain combines TRBV6-5 with TRBJ1-1; D unclear. The CDR3 loop spans 15 amino acids. Trimming stripped 2 bases from V and 3 bases from J, with 13 bases between. The germline V gene encodes CDR1 MNHEY and CDR2 SVGAGI. CDR3 sequence reads: CASSYLGDIDTEAFF. CDR3 coding DNA: TGTGCCAGCAGTTACCTCGGGGATATAGACACTGAAGCTTTCTTT.

The chain links TRBV28 to TRBJ2-1; maybe TRBD2 (6 bases). V was cut by 6 bases and J by 0 bases, with 9 bases left in between. Looked up from germline, CDR1 is MDHEN and CDR2 is SYDVKM. The CDR3 length is 14 residues. CDR3 in DNA: TGTGCCAGCAGGGCGGGAAGCTCCTACAATGAGCAGTTCTTC. As protein: CASRAGSSYNEQFF.

This chain joins TRBV12-3 or TRBV12-4 and TRBJ2-7; TRBD1 might be the D (6 bases). V was cut by 7 bases and J by 5 bases, with 15 bases left in between. The CDR3 spans 13 residues. The CDR3 coding sequence is TGTGCCAGCACCCTATCGACAGGTAACGAGCAGTACTTC. This sequence encodes CASTLSTGNEQYF.

Only one count was recorded for this clone. This rearrangement joins TRBV6-6 to TRBJ2-2; 11 bases map to TRBD2. From germline, CDR1 is MNHNY and CDR2 SVGAGI (reference sequence). V was pared by 4 bases and J by 6 bases, with 4 bases of the junction left unmatched. This CDR3 has 15 amino acids. DNA for the CDR3: TGTGCCAGCAGTTCACTAGCGGGAGTGGCCGGGGAGCTGTTTTTT. Protein product: CASSSLAGVAGELFF.

This sequence joins TRBV18 and TRBJ1-5; TRBD1 aligns across 8 bases. The germline V gene has CDR1 KGHSH and CDR2 LQKENI. With 0 bases clipped from V and 4 bases from J, the junction kept 8 bases outside the gene matches. This CDR3 comprises 17 residues. The CDR3: CASSPPNQDRVNQPQHF. CDR3 bases: TGTGCCAGCTCACCACCGAATCAGGACAGGGTAAATCAGCCCCAGCATTTT.

The V call is TRBV28, the J call TRBJ1-1, with D possibly TRBD1 on 6 matching bases. V was cut by 3 bases and J by 0 bases, with 11 bases left in between. CDR3 size: 15 residues. Germline V CDR1 and CDR2: MDHEN, SYDVKM. The CDR3 reads CASSLSGDMNTEAFF. CDR3 in DNA: TGTGCCAGCAGTTTGTCAGGGGATATGAACACTGAAGCTTTCTTT.

The J gene is TRBJ1-1, the V gene TRBV13, with 9 bases fitting TRBD1. Germline lookup yields CDR1 PRHDT and CDR2 FYEKMQ (reference sequence). V was clipped by 5 bases and J by 4 bases; unmatched bases: 17. The CDR3 extends over 18 amino acids. CDR3 residues: CASSLEGQGLSVFTEAFF. The CDR3 nucleotides are TGTGCCAGCAGCCTAGAGGGACAGGGACTCTCAGTGTTCACTGAAGCTTTCTTT. Using reference TRBV13 and TRBJ1-1 for the parts outside the CDR3, the full variable domain is AAGVIQSPRHLIKEKRETATLKCYPIPRHDTVYWYQQGPGQDPQFLISFYEKMQSDKGSIPDRFSAQQFSDYHSELNMSSLELGDSALYFCASSLEGQGLSVFTEAFFGQGTRLTVV.

CDR3 nucleotides: TGTGCCAGCAGCTTAAGTCGGGGATATGATGGAGATACGCAGTATTTT. Protein product: CASSLSRGYDGDTQYF. The chain is built from TRBV7-9 and TRBJ2-3, with a weak D call TRBD2 (5 bases). Trimming shortened V by 2 bases and J by 5 bases, and 17 bases separated the two germline ends. From germline, CDR1 is SEHNR and CDR2 FQNEAQ (reference sequence). This CDR3 is 16 amino acids long.

The chain joins TRBV9 to TRBJ2-2; D might be TRBD1 (5 bases). The germline V and J ends were trimmed by 0 bases and 1 base, with 7 bases remaining between them. CDR3 length: 15 amino acids. The germline CDR1 and CDR2 sequences are SGDLS and YYNGEE. The CDR3 sequence: CASSVEGENTGELFF. As DNA, the CDR3 is TGTGCCAGCAGCGTAGAAGGGGAGAACACCGGGGAGCTGTTTTTT.

The chain uses TRBV7-2 and TRBJ2-7; TRBD2 is a possible D gene (5 bases). With 1 base removed from V and 2 bases from J, the gap between germline ends came to 18 bases. Per the germline V gene, CDR1 is SGHTA and CDR2 is FQGNSA. This CDR3 has 17 amino acids. CDR3 region: CASSLVEGLFFAYEQYF. Here the CDR3 DNA reads TGTGCCAGCAGCTTAGTAGAGGGCCTCTTTTTCGCCTACGAGCAGTACTTC.

Written as DNA, the CDR3 is TGTGCCAGCAGTTTTATACGGGACACTGAAGCTTTCTTT. It specifies CASSFIRDTEAFF. The V call is TRBV12-3 or TRBV12-4, the J call TRBJ1-1; D ambiguous. CDR3 length equals 13 residues. Trimming shortened V by 3 bases and J by 3 bases, and 8 bases separated the two germline ends.

The chain links TRBV10-3 to TRBJ1-2, with D possibly matching TRBD1 (5 bases). V lost 5 bases to trimming and J lost 3 bases, with 7 bases between them. This CDR3 has 12 amino acids. Germline V gene lookup returns CDR1 ENHRY and CDR2 SYGVKD. CDR3 sequence (DNA): TGTGCCATCAGTTCAGGGCACTATGGCTACACCTTC. The encoded protein is CAISSGHYGYTF.

The chain has TRBV4-3 and TRBJ1-1, with 9 nucleotides matching TRBD1. CDR1 LGHNA and CDR2 YSLEER come from the germline V gene. Germline trimming cut 3 bases from V and 6 bases from J; bases unmatched to any gene: 11. The CDR3 runs 16 residues. The DNA for the CDR3 is TGCGCCAGCAGCCAGGCACGGGACAGGGCGAGTGCTGAAGCTTTCTTT. Translation: CASSQARDRASAEAFF.